These 20 T cell receptor beta chains came from one sample sequenced in a study of tissue T cells after allogeneic stem cell transplantation. Assay used: immunoSEQ multiplex PCR; TCRdb lists only in-frame clones, some missing. The top ten hold about 10% of the sample, which has roughly 5,300 clones, about 51% seen once. This sample's time point: mouse harvest day 7 after allogeneic transplant. Mouse grafts combined 10^7 T-cell-depleted bone marrow cells with 10^6 splenic CD5+ T cells. Sequencing input: gut tissue. All receptors come from a female BALB/c mouse given C57BL/6 T cells with graft-versus-host disease after an allogeneic hematopoietic cell transplant.

Worth noting for this clone: Any gene name here is a mouse gene name. Read sequence stops 1 residue before the CDR3 end, and the germline J gene provides the missing end. This chain links TRBV1 with TRBJ2-7, with 9 bases lining up with TRBD1. Germline V gene sequence: CDR1 NSQYPW, CDR2 LRSPGD (reference sequence). This CDR3 has 13 residues. V gave up 3 bases and J gave up 7 bases; unmatched junction bases: 4. CDR3 in amino acids: CTCSAGTGMEQYF. Incomplete CDR3 DNA: TGCACCTGCAGTGCCGGGACAGGGATGGAACAGTAC. The complete variable domain, with remaining parts taken from reference TRBV1 and TRBJ2-7, reads VTLLEQNPRWRLVPRGQAVNLRCILKNSQYPWMSWYQQDLQKQLQWLFTLRSPGDKEVKSLPGADYLATRVTDTELRLQVANMSQGRTLYCTCSAGTGMEQYFGPGTRLTVL.

This clone is medium-sized in the sample. The listed genes are named as in mouse. The read falls 1 residue short of the CDR3 end, and the missing part is taken from the germline J gene. This chain uses TRBV19 with TRBJ1-5, with 9 bases that match TRBD1. The CDR3 contains 13 residues. CDR1 and CDR2 from the germline V gene are FNHDT and SITEND (reference sequence). V dropped 5 bases and J dropped 4; count of bases not matched to a gene: 1. CDR3: CASRTGGNQAPLF. The DNA read from the CDR3 is TGTGCCAGCAGGACAGGGGGTAACCAGGCTCCGCTT.

In regard to this clone: Gene names follow the mouse nomenclature. The read comes to an end 1 residue before the CDR3 does, leaving the germline J gene to fill in the end. The chain links TRBV26 to TRBJ2-3; 8 bases are shared with TRBD1. CDR1 and CDR2 (germline): KGHPV, FQNQEV (reference sequence). The CDR3 is 15 amino acids. V shed 6 bases, J shed 4 bases, and the junction held 9 bases outside the gene matches. The sequenced CDR3 bases are TGTGCCAGCAGCCGACAGGGGAACCCCTCAGAAACGCTGTAT. Translation: CASSRQGNPSETLY. The full CDR3 is CASSRQGNPSETLYF. The complete variable domain, with remaining parts taken from reference TRBV26 and TRBJ2-3, reads NSKVIQTPRYLVKGQGQKAKMRCIPEKGHPVVFWYQQNKNNEFKFLINFQNQEVLQQIDMTEKRFSAECPSNSPCSLEIQSSEAGDSALYLCASSRQGNPSETLYFGSGTRLTVL.

For this clone: The genes are named according to mouse. The CDR3 end falls 1 residue outside the read, so it is completed with the germline J gene. The chain uses TRBV23 and TRBJ2-7; TRBD1 was called by the table and not checked on the DNA. Per the germline V gene, CDR1 is KGHTA and CDR2 is FQNQQP. This CDR3 is built from 13 residues. CDR3: CSSSQSAGYEQYF. CDR3 bases read: TGCTCCAGCAGTCAATCGGCAGGGTATGAACAGTAC. The complete variable domain, with remaining parts taken from reference TRBV23 and TRBJ2-7, reads DAAVTQKPRYLIKMKGQEAEMKCIPEKGHTAVFWYQQKQSKELKFLIYFQNQQPLDQIDMVKERFSAVCPSSSLCSLGIRTCEAEDSALYLCSSSQSAGYEQYFGPGTRLTVL.

Concerning this clone: Gene names are mouse gene names. CDR3 sequence reads: CASSLFYWDWGQDTQYF. The sequenced CDR3 bases are TGTGCCAGCAGTCTGTTCTACTGGGACTGGGGGCAAGACACCCAGTAC. The chain couples TRBV26 to TRBJ2-5; the match to TRBD2 covers 11 bases. Read sequence stops 1 residue before the CDR3 end, and the germline J gene provides the missing end. V shed 1 base and J 3 bases; nucleotides not matched to a gene: 6. The germline V gene encodes CDR1 KGHPV and CDR2 FQNQEV (reference sequence). The CDR3 length is 17 residues.

Details on this clone: Each gene name is a mouse one. The CDR3 extends 1 residue past the end of the read, so its final part is completed from the germline J gene. The chain has TRBV31 and TRBJ2-1; 8 nucleotides match TRBD2. Germline lookup yields CDR1 GKSSPN and CDR2 SITVG. V shed 4 bases and J 3 bases; nucleotides not matched to a gene: 2. The CDR3 length is 13 residues. The part of the CDR3 DNA that was read is TGTGCCTGGAAGTGGGGGGGCTATGCTGAGCAGTTC. This encodes CAWKWGGYAEQF. The CDR3 in full is CAWKWGGYAEQFF.

Concerning this clone itself: Gene names denote mouse genes. The CDR3 end falls 1 residue outside the read, so it is completed with the germline J gene. V is TRBV3 and J is TRBJ2-7; D perhaps matches TRBD1 (5 bases). The germline gives CDR1 SNHLY, CDR2 FYNGKV (reference sequence). The CDR3 contains 12 residues. Trimming left V 3 bases short and J 6 bases short, with 9 bases between. This CDR3 is CASSFEGVEQYF. Partial CDR3 DNA: TGTGCCAGCAGCTTCGAAGGGGTTGAACAGTAC. Filled out from reference TRBV3 and TRBJ2-7, the complete variable domain reads GPKVLQIPSHQIIDMGQMVTLNCDPVSNHLYFYWYKQILGQQMEFLVNFYNGKVMEKSKLFKDQFSVERPDGSYFTLKIQPTALEDSAVYFCASSFEGVEQYFGPGTRLTVL.

The count of this clone is one. Mouse gene names and germline throughout. The read ends 1 residue before the CDR3 terminus; that terminus is restored from the germline J gene. V and J are TRBV23 and TRBJ2-1; the D call TRBD2 from the table was never checked on the DNA. Germline V gene data show CDR1 as KGHTA and CDR2 as FQNQQP. The CDR3 runs to 16 residues. CDR3 DNA (partial): TGCTCCAGCAGTCCGGACTGGGGGGGTAACTATGCTGAGCAGTTC. Its translation: CSSSPDWGGNYAEQF. The complete CDR3 sequence is CSSSPDWGGNYAEQFF.

A word on this clone: The germline and genes are mouse ones. The read comes to an end 1 residue before the CDR3 does, leaving the germline J gene to fill in the end. This chain links TRBV3 with TRBJ2-4; D might be TRBD2 (7 bases). The germline CDR1 and CDR2 sequences are SNHLY and FYNGKV (reference sequence). V lost 2 bases and J lost 0, with 12 bases in between. The length of the CDR3 is 16 residues. The CDR3 loop is CASSLRLGASQNTLYF. The covered CDR3 bases are TGTGCCAGCAGCTTAAGGCTGGGGGCTAGTCAAAACACCTTGTAC.

In regard to this clone: Genes and germline come from the mouse. The read gets to within 1 residue of the CDR3 end, and the germline J gene fills in the rest. This sequence joins TRBV26 and TRBJ2-3, with D maybe TRBD2 (7 bases). Trimming took off 2 bases at V and 1 base at J, with 13 bases between the two ends. This CDR3 has 16 residues. Germline V lookup: CDR1 KGHPV, CDR2 FQNQEV (reference sequence). This chain's CDR3 is CASSLIGGRGAETLYF. Incomplete CDR3 DNA: TGTGCCAGCAGTCTGATTGGGGGGCGAGGTGCAGAAACGCTGTAT.

As for this clone: Mouse names are used for the genes. The read halts 1 residue ahead of the CDR3 end, with the missing end drawn from the germline J gene. The chain employs TRBV12-1 and TRBJ1-1; D is possibly TRBD1 (6 bases). V was pared by 0 bases and J by 0 bases, with 10 bases between. Per the germline V gene, CDR1 is SGHSN and CDR2 is HYEKVE. This CDR3 spans 15 amino acids. CDR3 sequence: CASSLVGTTNTEVFF. The part of the CDR3 DNA that was read is TGTGCCAGCTCTCTCGTGGGGACAACAAACACAGAAGTCTTC.

Remarks on this clone: The genes are named according to mouse. The CDR3 end falls 1 residue outside the read, so it is completed with the germline J gene. The V gene is TRBV23, the J gene TRBJ1-4; TRBD1 reflects the table's D call only, with no check against the DNA. The CDR3 loop spans 13 amino acids. CDR1 and CDR2 from the germline V gene are KGHTA and FQNQQP. CDR3 bases read: TGCTCCAGCAAGGGACAGGCTGGCGAAAGATTATTT. This gives the protein CSSKGQAGERLF. The whole CDR3 is CSSKGQAGERLFF.

To note about this clone: These gene names are mouse names. The read falls 1 residue short of the CDR3 end, and the missing part is taken from the germline J gene. This chain links TRBV20 with TRBJ1-3, with 9 nucleotides matching TRBD1. The length of the CDR3 is 14 residues. The V gene's germline CDR1 is GFQATS and CDR2 STVNSAI. After removal of 5 bases from V and 4 bases from J, the junction contained 6 bases not matched to a gene. The DNA read from the CDR3 is TGTGGTGCTCTTGACAGGGGGGTGGGAAATACGCTCTAT. Amino acids: CGALDRGVGNTLY. The CDR3 in its entirety is CGALDRGVGNTLYF.

As regards this clone: Gene names refer to mouse genes. The observed sequence ends 1 residue before the CDR3 terminus, with the missing tail filled in from the germline J gene. The rearrangement uses TRBV15 and TRBJ1-1, with D unclear. Between the trimmed V and J ends, which lost 3 bases and 4 bases, there was a span of 3 bases. The CDR3 is made up of 11 amino acids. The germline V gene has CDR1 SGHND and CDR2 FRSKSL. The DNA read from the CDR3 is TGTGCCAGCAGTTTCGGCACAGAAGTCTTC. The encoded protein is CASSFGTEVF. The CDR3 in its entirety is CASSFGTEVFF.

A few counts support this clone. Any gene name here is a mouse gene name. The CDR3 goes on 1 residue after the read ends, and that part is filled in from the germline J gene. The chain uses TRBV31 and TRBJ2-7; D is uncertain. V was clipped by 1 base and J by 0 bases, with 10 bases between them. The germline V gene has CDR1 GKSSPN and CDR2 SITVG. CDR3 length: 14 amino acids. The DNA read from the CDR3 is TGTGCCTGGAGTCCTTCTGGTAGCTCCTATGAACAGTAC. It translates to CAWSPSGSSYEQY. The full CDR3 reads CAWSPSGSSYEQYF.

As to this clone: Genes and germline come from the mouse. The CDR3 end lies 1 residue beyond the end of the read and is filled in from the germline J gene. The rearrangement joins TRBV23 to TRBJ1-1; the table's D call, TRBD1, has no DNA check behind it. Germline CDR1 is KGHTA and CDR2 is FQNQQP. CDR3 size: 13 residues. The part of the CDR3 DNA that was read is TGCTCCAGCAGTCAATCCCAGGCCACAGAAGTCTTC. Its protein product is CSSSQSQATEVF. In full, the CDR3 reads CSSSQSQATEVFF. Together with reference TRBV23 and TRBJ1-1, the CDR3 gives the full variable domain: DAAVTQKPRYLIKMKGQEAEMKCIPEKGHTAVFWYQQKQSKELKFLIYFQNQQPLDQIDMVKERFSAVCPSSSLCSLGIRTCEAEDSALYLCSSSQSQATEVFFGKGTRLTVV.

Comments on this clone: Gene names are mouse gene names. CDR3 residues: CASSLQGFTEVFF. The DNA read from the CDR3 is TGTGCCAGCAGCTTACAGGGGTTCACAGAAGTCTTC. The V and J genes are TRBV3 and TRBJ1-1; possible D gene TRBD1, 6 bases. Sequencing ends 1 residue short of the CDR3 end; the germline J gene provides the rest. The length of the CDR3 is 13 residues. CDR1 SNHLY and CDR2 FYNGKV come from the germline V gene (reference sequence). Trimming took 2 bases from V and 4 from J, leaving 8 bases between them.

This clone is termed large. Genes here carry mouse names. The CDR3 end lies 1 residue beyond the end of the read and is filled in from the germline J gene. The rearrangement joins TRBV16 to TRBJ2-7, with D perhaps matching TRBD1 or TRBD2 (5 bases each). The V end lost 4 bases, the J end lost 3 bases, and 10 bases lay between the germline ends. The CDR3 consists of 13 residues. The V gene's germline CDR1 is SGHSA and CDR2 FRNQAP. CDR3: CASSSGTLYEQYF. The covered CDR3 bases are TGTGCAAGCAGCTCCGGGACCCTCTATGAACAGTAC.

As to this clone: The gene names here belong to mouse. The CDR3 is cut off 1 residue early in the read; its end comes from the germline J gene. V and J are TRBV1 and TRBJ1-6, with 8 positions matching TRBD1. TRBJ1-6 is filed as an ORF, its function uncertain. In germline, CDR1 is NSQYPW, CDR2 LRSPGD (reference sequence). V gave up 3 bases and J gave up 3 bases; unmatched junction bases: 4. This CDR3 region has 16 residues. The CDR3 protein is CTCSARDRNYNSPLYF. CDR3 bases read: TGCACCTGCAGTGCCCGGGACAGGAACTATAATTCGCCCCTCTAC.

Of note for this clone: Here the gene names and germline are mouse. The read gets to within 1 residue of the CDR3 end, and the germline J gene fills in the rest. The J gene is TRBJ1-1, the V gene TRBV26; no definite D call. CDR3 size: 13 residues. The germline V and J ends were trimmed by 0 bases and 0 bases, with 2 bases remaining between them. Germline-derived CDR1 and CDR2 are KGHPV and FQNQEV (reference sequence). CDR3 loop: CASSLSTNTEVFF. The CDR3 DNA, read in part, is TGTGCCAGCAGTCTGTCCACAAACACAGAAGTCTTC.